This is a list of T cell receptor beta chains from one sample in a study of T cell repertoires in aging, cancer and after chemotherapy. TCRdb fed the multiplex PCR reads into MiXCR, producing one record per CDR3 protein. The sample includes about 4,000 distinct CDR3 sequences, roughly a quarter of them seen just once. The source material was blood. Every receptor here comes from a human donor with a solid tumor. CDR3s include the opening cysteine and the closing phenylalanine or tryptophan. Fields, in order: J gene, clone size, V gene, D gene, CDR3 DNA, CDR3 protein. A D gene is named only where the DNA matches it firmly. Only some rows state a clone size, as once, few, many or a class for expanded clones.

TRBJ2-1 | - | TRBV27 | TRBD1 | TGTGCCAGCGGATGGGACAGGTGGCAGGGAAATCTCAATGAGCAGTTCTTC | CASGWDRWQGNLNEQFF
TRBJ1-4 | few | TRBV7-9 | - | TGTGCCAGCAGCTTAGGGCGGCTGGAAAAACTGTTTTTT | CASSLGRLEKLFF
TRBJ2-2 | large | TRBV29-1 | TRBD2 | TGCAGCGTCTTGCCCGGGGGGGTCGGAGGGGAGCTGTTTTTT | CSVLPGGVGGELFF
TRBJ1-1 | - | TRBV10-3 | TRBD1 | TGTGCCATCAGGGCTGGGACAGGGAAAATGGACACTGAAGCTTTCTTT | CAIRAGTGKMDTEAFF
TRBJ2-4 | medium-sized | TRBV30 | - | TGTGCCTGGAGTGTAGGAGGAACAAAAAACATTCAGTACTTC | CAWSVGGTKNIQYF
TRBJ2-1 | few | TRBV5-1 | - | TGCGCCAGCAGCTTAGAGGTGCGGGCGGTCCGCGAGCAGTTCTTC | CASSLEVRAVREQFF
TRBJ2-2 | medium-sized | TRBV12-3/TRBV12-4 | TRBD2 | TGTGCCAGCAGTTTAGGGACTAGAAACACCGGGGAGCTGTTTTTT | CASSLGTRNTGELFF
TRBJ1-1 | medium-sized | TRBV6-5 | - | TGTGCCAGCAGTTACCACGGGAACACTGAAGCTTTCTTT | CASSYHGNTEAFF
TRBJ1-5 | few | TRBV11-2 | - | TGTGCCAGCAGCGTTGTTTGGGGGGGTCAGTTTAATCAGCCCCAGCATTTT | CASSVVWGGQFNQPQHF
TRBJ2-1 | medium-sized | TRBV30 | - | TGTGCCTGGAGTCCTTTATCTCTCTCGGATGAGCAGTTCTTC | CAWSPLSLSDEQFF
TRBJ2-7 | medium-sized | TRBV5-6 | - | TGTGCCAGCAGCTTGGCCGGGGGCGTCACCTACGAGCAGTACTTC | CASSLAGGVTYEQYF
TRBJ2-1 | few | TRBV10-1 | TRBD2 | TGCGCCAGCAGTGGACTAGCGGGACTCCCCTACAATGAGCAGTTCTTC | CASSGLAGLPYNEQFF
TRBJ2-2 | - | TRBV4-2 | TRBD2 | TGTGCCAGCAGCCATACTAGCGGGAGGCACACCGGGGAGCTGTTTTTT | CASSHTSGRHTGELFF
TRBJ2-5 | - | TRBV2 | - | TGTGCCAGCAGTATGATAGCGTCTCCGTACTTC | CASSMIASPYF
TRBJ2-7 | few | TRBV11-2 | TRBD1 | TGTGCCAGCAGCTACGGACAGGGGGGTTACTACGAGCAGTACTTC | CASSYGQGGYYEQYF
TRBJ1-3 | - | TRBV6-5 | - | TGTGCCAGCAGTATGTCGGGGGCGCCGGGAAACACCATATATTTT | CASSMSGAPGNTIYF
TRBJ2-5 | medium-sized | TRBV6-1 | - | TGTGCCAGCAGGAATGGAGAGACCCAGTACTTC | CASRNGETQYF
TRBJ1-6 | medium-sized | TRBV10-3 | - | TGTGCCATCAGTGATCAGGGTTGGGATTCACCCCTCCACTTT | CAISDQGWDSPLHF
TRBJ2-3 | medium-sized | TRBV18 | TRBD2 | TGTGCCAGCTCACCCCCAGCGGGGCCCACAGATACGCAGTATTTT | CASSPPAGPTDTQYF
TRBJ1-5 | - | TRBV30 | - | TGTGCCTGGGCCTTCGAACGCAATCAGCCCCAGCATTTT | CAWAFERNQPQHF
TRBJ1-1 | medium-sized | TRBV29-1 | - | TGCAGCGGCCTACTCCGGGACACCTCGACTGAAGCTTTCTTT | CSGLLRDTSTEAFF
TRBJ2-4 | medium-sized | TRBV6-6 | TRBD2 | TGTGCCAGCAGTTTAGCGGGAGTTCAAAACATTCAGTACTTC | CASSLAGVQNIQYF
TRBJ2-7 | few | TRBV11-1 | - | TGTGCCAGCAGCCGAAATCGGGACAACTCCTACGAGCAGTACTTC | CASSRNRDNSYEQYF
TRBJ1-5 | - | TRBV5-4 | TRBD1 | TGTGCCAGCAGCCCGGACAGGGACGGGTCCCAGCATTTT | CASSPDRDGSQHF
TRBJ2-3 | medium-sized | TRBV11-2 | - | TGTGCCAGCAGCTACGGCCGTTGGGATACGCAGTATTTT | CASSYGRWDTQYF
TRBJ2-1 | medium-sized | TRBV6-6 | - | TGTGCCAGCAGTTACGCGGGACTTGGAGCCAGCAATGAGCAGTTCTTC | CASSYAGLGASNEQFF
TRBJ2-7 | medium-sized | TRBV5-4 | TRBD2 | TGTGCCAGCAGCGAGGGACTAGCGGGACATCTATACGAGCAGTACTTC | CASSEGLAGHLYEQYF
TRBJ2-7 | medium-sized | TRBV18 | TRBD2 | TGTGCCAGCTCACCACCGGGTGGGACTAGCGGGGGACACGAGCAGTACTTC | CASSPPGGTSGGHEQYF
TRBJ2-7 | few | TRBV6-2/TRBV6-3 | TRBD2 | TGTGCCAGCGGCCCGGGGGGGGCCGTTTTCTACGAGCAGTACTTC | CASGPGGAVFYEQYF
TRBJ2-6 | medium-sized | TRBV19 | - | TGTGCCAGTAGTACCCTCCGGACAGATGCAGCTACTTTC | CASSTLRTDAATF
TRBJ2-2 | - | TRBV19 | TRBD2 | TGTGCCAGTAGTTCCTACACTAGCGGGTTCGCCGGGGAGCTGTTTTTT | CASSSYTSGFAGELFF